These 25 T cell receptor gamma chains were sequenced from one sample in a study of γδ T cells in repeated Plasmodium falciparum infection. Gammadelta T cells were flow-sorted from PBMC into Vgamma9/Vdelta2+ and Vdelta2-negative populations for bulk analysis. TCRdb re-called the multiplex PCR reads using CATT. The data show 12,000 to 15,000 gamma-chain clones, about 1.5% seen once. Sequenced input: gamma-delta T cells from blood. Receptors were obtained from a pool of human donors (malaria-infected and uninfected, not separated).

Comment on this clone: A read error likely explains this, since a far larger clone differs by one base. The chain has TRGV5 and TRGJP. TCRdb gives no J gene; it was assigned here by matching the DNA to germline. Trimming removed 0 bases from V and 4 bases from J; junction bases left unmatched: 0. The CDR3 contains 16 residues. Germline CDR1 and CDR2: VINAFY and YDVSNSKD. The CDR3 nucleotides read TGTGCCACCTGGGACAGGCAAGAGTTGGGCAAAAAAATCAAGGTATTT. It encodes CATWDRQELGKKIKVF.

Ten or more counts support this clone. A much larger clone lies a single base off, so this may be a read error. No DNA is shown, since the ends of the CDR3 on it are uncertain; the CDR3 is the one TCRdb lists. Here the CDR3 reads CATWDGTIGIRNSLAVEQHWLSQVSIGRIQHF. No J gene was named, though the V gene is TRGV2. The germline V gene encodes CDR1 EGSNGY and CDR2 YDSYNSKV. The length of the CDR3 is 32 amino acids, counting both ends.

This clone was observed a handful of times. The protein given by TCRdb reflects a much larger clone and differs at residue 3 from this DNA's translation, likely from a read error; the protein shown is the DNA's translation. The CDR3 coding sequence is TGTGCCCCCTGGGATGTAGCTTATTATAAGAAACTCTTT. This sequence encodes CAPWDVAYYKKLF. The V and J genes are TRGV4 and TRGJ1 or TRGJ2. Germline CDR1 and CDR2: EGSTGY and YDSYTSSV. This CDR3 spans 13 amino acids.

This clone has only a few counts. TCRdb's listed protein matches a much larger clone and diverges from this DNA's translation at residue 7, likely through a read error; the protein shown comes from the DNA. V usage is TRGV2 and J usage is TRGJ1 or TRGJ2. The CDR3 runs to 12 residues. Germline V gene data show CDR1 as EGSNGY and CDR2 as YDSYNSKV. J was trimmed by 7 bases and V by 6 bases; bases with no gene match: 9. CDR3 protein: CATWKKQYKKLF. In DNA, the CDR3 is TGTGCCACCTGGAAGAAACAATATAAGAAACTCTTT.

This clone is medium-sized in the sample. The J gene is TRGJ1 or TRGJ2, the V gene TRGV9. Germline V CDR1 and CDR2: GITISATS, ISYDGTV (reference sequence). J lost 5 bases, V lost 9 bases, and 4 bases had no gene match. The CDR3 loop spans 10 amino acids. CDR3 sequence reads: CALVHYKKLF. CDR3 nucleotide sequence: TGTGCCTTGGTACATTATAAGAAACTCTTT.

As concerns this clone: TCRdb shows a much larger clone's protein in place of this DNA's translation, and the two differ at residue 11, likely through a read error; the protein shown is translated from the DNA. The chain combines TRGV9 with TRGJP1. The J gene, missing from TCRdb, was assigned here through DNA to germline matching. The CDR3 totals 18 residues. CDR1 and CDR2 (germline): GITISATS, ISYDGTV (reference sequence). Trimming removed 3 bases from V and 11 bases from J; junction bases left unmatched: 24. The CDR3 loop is CALWETPRFTSARWFKIF. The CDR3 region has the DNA TGTGCCTTGTGGGAGACCCCCCGTTTCACTTCCGCCCGGTGGTTCAAGATATTT.

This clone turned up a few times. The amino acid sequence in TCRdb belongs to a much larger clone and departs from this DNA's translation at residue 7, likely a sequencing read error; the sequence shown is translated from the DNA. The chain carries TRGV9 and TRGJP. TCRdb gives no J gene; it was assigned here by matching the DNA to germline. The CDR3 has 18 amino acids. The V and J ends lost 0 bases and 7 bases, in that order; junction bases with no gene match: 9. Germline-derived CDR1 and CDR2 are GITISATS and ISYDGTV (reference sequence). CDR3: CALWEVSLRELGKKIKVF. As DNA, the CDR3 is TGTGCCTTGTGGGAGGTGTCCTTACGGGAGTTGGGCAAAAAAATCAAGGTATTT.

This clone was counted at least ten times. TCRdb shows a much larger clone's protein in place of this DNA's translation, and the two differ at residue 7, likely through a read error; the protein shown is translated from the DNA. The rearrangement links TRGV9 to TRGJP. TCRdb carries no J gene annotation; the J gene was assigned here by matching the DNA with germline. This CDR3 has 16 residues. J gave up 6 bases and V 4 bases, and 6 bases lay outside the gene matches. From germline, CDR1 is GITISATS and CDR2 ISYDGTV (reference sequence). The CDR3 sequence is CALWDQRELGKKIKVF. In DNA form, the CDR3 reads TGTGCCTTGTGGGACCAGCGAGAGTTGGGCAAAAAAATCAAGGTATTT.

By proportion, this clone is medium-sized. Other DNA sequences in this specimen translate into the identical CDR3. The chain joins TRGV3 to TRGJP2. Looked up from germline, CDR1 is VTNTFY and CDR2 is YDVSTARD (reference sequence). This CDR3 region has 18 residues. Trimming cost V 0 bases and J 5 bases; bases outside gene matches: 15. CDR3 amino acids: CATWDRPLGPWSDWIKTF. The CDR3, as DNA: TGTGCCACCTGGGACAGGCCATTAGGCCCCTGGAGTGATTGGATCAAGACGTTT.

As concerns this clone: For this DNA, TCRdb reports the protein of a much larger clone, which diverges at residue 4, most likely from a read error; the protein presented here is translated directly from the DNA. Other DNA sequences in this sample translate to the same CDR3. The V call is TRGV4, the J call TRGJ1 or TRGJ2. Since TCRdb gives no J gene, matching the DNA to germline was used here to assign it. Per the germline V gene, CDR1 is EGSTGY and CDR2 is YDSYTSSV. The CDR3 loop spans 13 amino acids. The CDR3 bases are TGTGCCACCAGGGATGGCGGGAATTATAAGAAACTCTTT. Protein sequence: CATRDGGNYKKLF.

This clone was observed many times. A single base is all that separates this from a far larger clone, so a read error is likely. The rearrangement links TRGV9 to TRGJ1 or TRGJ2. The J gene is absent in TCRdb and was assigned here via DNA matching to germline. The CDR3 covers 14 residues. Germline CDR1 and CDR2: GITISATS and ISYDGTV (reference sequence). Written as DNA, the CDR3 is TGTGCATTGTGGGAGGAATTCAAATATTATAAGAAACTCTTT. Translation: CALWEEFKYYKKLF.

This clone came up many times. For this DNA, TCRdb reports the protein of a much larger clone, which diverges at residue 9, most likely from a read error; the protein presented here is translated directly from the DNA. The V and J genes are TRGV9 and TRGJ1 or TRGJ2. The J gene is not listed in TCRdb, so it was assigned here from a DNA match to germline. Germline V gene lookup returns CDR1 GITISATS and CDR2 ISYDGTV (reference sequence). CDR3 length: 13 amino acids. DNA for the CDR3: TGTGCCTTGTGGGAAGAGTTTTATCATAAGAAACTCTTT. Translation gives CALWEEFYHKKLF.

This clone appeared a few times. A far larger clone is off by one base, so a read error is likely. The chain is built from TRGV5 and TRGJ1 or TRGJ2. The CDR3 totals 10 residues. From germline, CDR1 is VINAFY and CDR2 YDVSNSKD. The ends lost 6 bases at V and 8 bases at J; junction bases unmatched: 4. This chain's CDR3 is CATWSHKKLF. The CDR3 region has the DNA TGTGCCACCTGGTCCCATAAGAAACTCTTT.

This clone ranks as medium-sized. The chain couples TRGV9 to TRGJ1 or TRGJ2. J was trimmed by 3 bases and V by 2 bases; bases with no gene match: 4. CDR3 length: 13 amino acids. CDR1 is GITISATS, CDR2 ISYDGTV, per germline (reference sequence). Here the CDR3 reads CALWEALYYKKLF. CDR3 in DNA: TGTGCCTTGTGGGAGGCGCTTTATTATAAGAAACTCTTT.

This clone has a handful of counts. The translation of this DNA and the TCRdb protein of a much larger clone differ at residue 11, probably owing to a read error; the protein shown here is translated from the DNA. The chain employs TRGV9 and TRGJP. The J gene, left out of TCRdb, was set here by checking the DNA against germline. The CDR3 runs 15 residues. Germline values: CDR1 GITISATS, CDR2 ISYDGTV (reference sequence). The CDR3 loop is CALWEVLLGKQIKVF. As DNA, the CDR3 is TGTGCCTTGTGGGAGGTGCTATTGGGCAAACAAATCAAGGTATTT.

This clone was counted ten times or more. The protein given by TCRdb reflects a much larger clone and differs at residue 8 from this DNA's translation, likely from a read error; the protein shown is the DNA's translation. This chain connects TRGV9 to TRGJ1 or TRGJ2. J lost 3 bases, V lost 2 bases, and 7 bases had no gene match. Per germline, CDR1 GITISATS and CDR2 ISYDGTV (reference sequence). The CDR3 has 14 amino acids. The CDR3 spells CALWEAHLYYKKLF. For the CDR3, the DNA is TGTGCCTTGTGGGAGGCCCACCTTTATTATAAGAAACTCTTT.

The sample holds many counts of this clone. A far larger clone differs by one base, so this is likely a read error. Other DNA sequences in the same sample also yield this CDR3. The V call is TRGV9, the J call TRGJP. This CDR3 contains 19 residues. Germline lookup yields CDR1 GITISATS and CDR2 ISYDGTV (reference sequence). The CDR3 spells CALWEAISSSQLGKKIKVF. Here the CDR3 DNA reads TGCGCCTTGTGGGAGGCCATCTCTTCCTCGCAGTTGGGCAAAAAAATCAAGGTATTT.

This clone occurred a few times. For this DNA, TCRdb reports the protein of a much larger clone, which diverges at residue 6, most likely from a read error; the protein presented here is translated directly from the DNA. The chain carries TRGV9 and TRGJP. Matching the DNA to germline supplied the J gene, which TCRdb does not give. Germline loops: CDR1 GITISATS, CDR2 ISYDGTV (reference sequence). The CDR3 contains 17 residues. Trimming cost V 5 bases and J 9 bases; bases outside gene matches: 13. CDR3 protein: CALWGREAGLGKKIKVF. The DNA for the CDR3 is TGTGCCTTGTGGGGTCGAGAAGCAGGGTTGGGCAAAAAAATCAAGGTATTT.

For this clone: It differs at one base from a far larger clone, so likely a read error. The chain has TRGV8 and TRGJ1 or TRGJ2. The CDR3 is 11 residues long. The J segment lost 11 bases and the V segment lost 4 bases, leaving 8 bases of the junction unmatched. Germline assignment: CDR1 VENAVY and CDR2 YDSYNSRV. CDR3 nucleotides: TGTGCCACCTGGGACAAATTCGAGAAACTCTTT. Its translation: CATWDKFEKLF.

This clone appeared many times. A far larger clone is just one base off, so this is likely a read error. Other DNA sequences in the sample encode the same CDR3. CDR3 sequence (DNA): TGTGCCACCTGGGACGGATTGTATTATAAGAAACTCTTT. This sequence encodes CATWDGLYYKKLF. This rearrangement joins TRGV4 to TRGJ1 or TRGJ2. No J gene is reported in TCRdb; it was inferred here by comparing the DNA with germline. Germline V lookup: CDR1 EGSTGY, CDR2 YDSYTSSV. The CDR3 spans 13 residues. V lost 4 bases, J lost 4 bases, and 7 bases stayed unmatched.

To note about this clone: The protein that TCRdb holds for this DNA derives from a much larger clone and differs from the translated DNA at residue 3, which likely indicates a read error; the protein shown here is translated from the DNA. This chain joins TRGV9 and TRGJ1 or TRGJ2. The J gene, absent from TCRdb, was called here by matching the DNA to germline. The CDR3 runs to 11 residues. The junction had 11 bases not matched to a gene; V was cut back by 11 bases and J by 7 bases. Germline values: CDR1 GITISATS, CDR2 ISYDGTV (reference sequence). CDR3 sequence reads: CASRGRYKKLF. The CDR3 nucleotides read TGTGCCTCGAGAGGGAGATATAAGAAACTCTTT.

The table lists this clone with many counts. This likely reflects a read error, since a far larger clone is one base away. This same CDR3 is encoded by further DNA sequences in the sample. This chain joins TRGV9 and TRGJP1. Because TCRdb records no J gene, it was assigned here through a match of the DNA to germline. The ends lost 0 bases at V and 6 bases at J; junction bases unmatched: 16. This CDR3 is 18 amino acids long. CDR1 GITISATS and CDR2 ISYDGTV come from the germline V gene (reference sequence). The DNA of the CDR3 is TGTGCCTTGTGGGAGGTGAAAACTCTTTTCTCCTCTGGTTGGTTCAAGATATTT. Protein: CALWEVKTLFSSGWFKIF.

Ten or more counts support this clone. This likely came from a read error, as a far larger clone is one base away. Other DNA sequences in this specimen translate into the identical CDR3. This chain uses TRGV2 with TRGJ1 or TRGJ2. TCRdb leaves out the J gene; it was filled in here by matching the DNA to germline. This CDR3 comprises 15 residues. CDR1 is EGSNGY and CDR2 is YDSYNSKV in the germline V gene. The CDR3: CATWDGVLNYYKKLF. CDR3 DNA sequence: TGTGCCACCTGGGACGGTGTTCTGAATTATTACAAGAAACTCTTT.

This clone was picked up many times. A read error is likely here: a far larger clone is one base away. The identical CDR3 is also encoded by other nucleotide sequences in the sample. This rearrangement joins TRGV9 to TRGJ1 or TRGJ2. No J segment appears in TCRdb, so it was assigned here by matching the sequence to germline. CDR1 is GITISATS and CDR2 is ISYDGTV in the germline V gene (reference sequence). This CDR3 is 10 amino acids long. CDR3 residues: CALWEDKKLF. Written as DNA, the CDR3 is TGTGCCCTGTGGGAGGATAAGAAACTCTTT.

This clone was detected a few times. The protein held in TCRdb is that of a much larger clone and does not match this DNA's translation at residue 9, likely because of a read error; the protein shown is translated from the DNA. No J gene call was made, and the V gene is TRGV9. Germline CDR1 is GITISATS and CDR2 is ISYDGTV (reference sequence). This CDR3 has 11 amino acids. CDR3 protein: CALWEVGKELF. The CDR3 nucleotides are TGTGCCTTGTGGGAGGTCGGAAAGGAACTCTTT.